The clone carrying this TCR beta chain was seen a few times. This record belongs to a study of T-cell reconstitution after alpha-beta-depleted transplantation in children. CDR3 size: 16 residues. Germline CDR1 reads SGHVS; CDR2 reads FQNEAQ. V was pared by 4 bases and J by 5 bases, with 20 bases between. The authors prepared the TCRbeta library with unique molecular identifiers. MiXCR was run by TCRdb on the PCR reads, yielding one entry per CDR3 protein. Of some 520,000 distinct CDR3 sequences detected, 32% appear once; the ten largest clones hold around 2.5%. The source material was PBMCs from the stem cell graft donor, sampled from the stem cell graft. The clonotype originates from a human donor who donated a stem cell graft to a child with aplastic anemia. The V call is TRBV7-8, the J call TRBJ2-5; D may be TRBD1 or TRBD2 (7 bases each). The CDR3 coding sequence is TGTGCCAGCAGCTCATCCGGACAGGCGGGAGTCGAGACCCAGTACTTC. This translates into CASSSSGQAGVETQYF. Based on the CDR3 plus reference TRBV7-8 and TRBJ2-5, the full variable domain is GAGVSQSPRYKVAKRGQDVALRCDPISGHVSLFWYQQALGQGPEFLTYFQNEAQLDKSGLPSDRFFAERPEGSVSTLKIQRTQQEDSAVYLCASSSSGQAGVETQYFGPGTRLLVL.